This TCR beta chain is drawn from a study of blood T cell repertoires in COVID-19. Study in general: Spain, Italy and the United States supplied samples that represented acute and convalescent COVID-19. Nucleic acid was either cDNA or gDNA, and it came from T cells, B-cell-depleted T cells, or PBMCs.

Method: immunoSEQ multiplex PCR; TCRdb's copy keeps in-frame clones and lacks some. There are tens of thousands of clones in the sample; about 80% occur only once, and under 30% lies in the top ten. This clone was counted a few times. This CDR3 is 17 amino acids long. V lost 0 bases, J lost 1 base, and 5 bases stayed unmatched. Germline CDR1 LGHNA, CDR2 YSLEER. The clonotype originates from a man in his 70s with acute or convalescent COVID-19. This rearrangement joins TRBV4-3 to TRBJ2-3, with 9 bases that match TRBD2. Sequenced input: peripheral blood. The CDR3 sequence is CASSQDLAGVGTDTQYF. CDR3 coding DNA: TGCGCCAGCAGCCAAGATTTAGCGGGAGTGGGCACAGATACGCAGTATTTT.